This T cell receptor (beta chain) is drawn from a study of post-analysis software for immune sequencing data. Looking at the study overall: Included among the disease courses, which were recorded for the cohort, were relapsing-remitting, secondary progressive and progressive-relapsing multiple sclerosis. The study, taken as a whole, reports: Compared with controls, patients showed significantly lower normalized Chao1 diversity. When the samples were clustered directly with F measure, those that had been prepared in the same batch showed strong co-clustering. Patients used roughly five TRBV segments, including TRBV5-6, TRBV5-1 and TRBV20-1, more often than controls.

Every TCR beta cDNA library bore unique molecular identifiers. TCRdb passed the PCR reads through MiXCR, listing each CDR3 protein once. The data contain hundreds of thousands of distinct CDR3 sequences, roughly three fifths of them seen just once; the ten biggest clones take up about 11%. The CDR3 is made up of 17 amino acids. Germline V gene lookup returns CDR1 MGHDK and CDR2 SYGVNS. Trimming left V 3 bases short and J 2 bases short, with 19 bases between. Turning to this clonotype: What it recognizes is unknown.

Sequencing was carried out using blood. This sequence joins TRBV25-1 and TRBJ2-5; tentative D call: TRBD2 (6 bases). The sequence derives from a girl aged 2-10 years with multiple sclerosis. CDR3 residues: CASSEAPRLDTQETQYF. CDR3 coding DNA: TGTGCCAGCAGTGAGGCCCCTCGACTAGACACACAAGAGACCCAGTACTTC.